This TCR beta chain was recovered during a study of early T cells in non-severe SARS-CoV-2 infection. Study-wide context: Sequencing of bulk RNA from unsorted whole blood was done, without chain pairing. General study points: VDJdb-based matching was biased toward anti-spike CD8 responses and missed private and CD4 specificities.

Individual cDNA molecules carried attached unique molecular identifiers. TCRdb called the 5' RACE reads again in MiXCR, with one record for every CDR3 protein. The sample holds 70,000 to 95,000 distinct CDR3 sequences, about 11% seen once. V lost 0 bases to trimming and J lost 1 base, with 10 bases between them. The CDR3 spans 15 residues. The V gene's germline CDR1 is LNHNV and CDR2 YYDKDF (reference sequence). In its sample, this clonotype was seen many times. Antigen unknown. This receptor was obtained from an adult who was a healthcare worker with PCR-confirmed SARS-CoV-2 infection or an uninfected control (not recorded which). Sequenced material: whole blood. This sequence joins TRBV15 and TRBJ2-7; D tentatively reads TRBD1 or TRBD2 (5 bases each). This CDR3 reads CATSRDRGTSYEQYF. The CDR3 DNA follows: TGTGCCACCAGCAGAGATCGGGGCACATCCTACGAGCAGTACTTC.